These T cell receptor beta chains were read from a single sample in a study of CD8 T cells in ankylosing spondylitis. TCRdb reanalysed the 5' RACE reads using MiXCR and keeps one entry per CDR3 protein. The sample has about 39,000 distinct CDR3 sequences; under 13% are singletons. Sequencing input: blood, either unsorted or a sorted T cell fraction (not recorded which). The source is a male donor with ankylosing spondylitis or in good health (not recorded which). The CDR3 runs from the conserved cysteine through the conserved F or W. The order of the fields is J gene, V gene, clone size, D gene, CDR3 DNA, CDR3 protein. A D gene is named only where the DNA matches it firmly. For some rows the clone size is stated as once, few or many, or as a class when expanded; others skip it.

>TRBJ2-2|TRBV10-3|-|-
TGTGCCATCAGTTCCGGGACGGGCCTTGCGGCGGGCACCGGGGAGCTGTTTTTT
CAISSGTGLAAGTGELFF
>TRBJ2-1|TRBV3-1|-|TRBD2
TGTGCCTGCAGTGGCGGGACTAGCGGGAGCCTAAGCTCCTACAATGAGCAGTTCTTC
CACSGGTSGSLSSYNEQFF
>TRBJ2-7|TRBV7-2|many|-
TGTGCCAGCAGCTTAGATGGGGGTGGGTCAGCGTACGAGCAGTACTTC
CASSLDGGGSAYEQYF
>TRBJ1-5|TRBV5-5|-|TRBD1
TGTGCCAGCAGCGGTCCCGGGACAGGGGGCAGTCAGCCCCAGCATTTT
CASSGPGTGGSQPQHF
>TRBJ1-6|TRBV5-1|many|-
TGCGCCAGCAGCCCCGGACAAAGCGAATCACCCCTCCACTTT
CASSPGQSESPLHF
>TRBJ1-4|TRBV18|many|TRBD1
TGTGCCAGCTCACCACCCGGGACAGGGAATGAAAAACTGTTTTTT
CASSPPGTGNEKLFF
>TRBJ1-2|TRBV9|many|-
TGTGCCAGCAGCGTAGGGGACTATGGCTACACCTTC
CASSVGDYGYTF
>TRBJ2-1|TRBV12-3/TRBV12-4|many|TRBD2
TGTGCCAGCAGCCCCGGGTCTAGCGGGAGATGGGGTGAGCAGTTCTTC
CASSPGSSGRWGEQFF
>TRBJ1-1|TRBV20-1|many|-
TGCAGTGCTAGAGCTGGGGCTTCAAACACTGAAGCTTTCTTT
CSARAGASNTEAFF
>TRBJ2-1|TRBV20-1|-|TRBD2
TGCAGTGCCCCACTAGCGGGAGCCTACAATGAGCAGTTCTTC
CSAPLAGAYNEQFF
>TRBJ2-2|TRBV5-4|-|-
TGTGCCAGCAGCTTGGTTCAATCGGACACCGGGGAGCTGTTTTTT
CASSLVQSDTGELFF
>TRBJ2-3|TRBV29-1|many|-
TGCAGCGTTGATCCTGGACCCTACGCTACGCAGTATTTT
CSVDPGPYATQYF
>TRBJ1-5|TRBV4-1|many|TRBD1
TGCGCCAGCAGCCAAAATGCCCCCGGGACAGGGCTTCAGCCCCAGCATTTT
CASSQNAPGTGLQPQHF
>TRBJ2-1|TRBV20-1|many|TRBD2
TGCAGTGCTTCAAGACTAGCGGGAGTTCGCAATGAGCAGTTCTTC
CSASRLAGVRNEQFF
>TRBJ2-5|TRBV2|-|TRBD2
TGTGCCAGCAGCCAGGGACTAAACCAAGAGACCCAGTACTTC
CASSQGLNQETQYF
>TRBJ1-5|TRBV19|-|TRBD1
TGTGCCAGTAGACCGGGACAGAATAGCAATCAGCCCCAGCATTTT
CASRPGQNSNQPQHF
>TRBJ2-1|TRBV2|few|-
TGTGCCAGCAGGGCTGAAGGGGTTTTGAACAATGAGCAGTTCTTC
CASRAEGVLNNEQFF
>TRBJ1-3|TRBV25-1|medium-sized|-
TGTGCCAGCAGCGAAATAAGGGGAAACACCATATATTTT
CASSEIRGNTIYF
>TRBJ2-1|TRBV29-1|many|-
TGCAGCGTTGAAGGTGAGAGCTCCTACAATGAGCAGTTCTTC
CSVEGESSYNEQFF
>TRBJ2-3|TRBV29-1|-|-
TGCAGCGTCGGGACTGTTGGGCTCACAGATACGCAGTATTTT
CSVGTVGLTDTQYF
>TRBJ2-1|TRBV6-1|few|TRBD2
TGTGCCGCGGGGACTAGCGGGAGATCCAATGAGCAGTTCTTC
CAAGTSGRSNEQFF
>TRBJ2-1|TRBV7-9|many|TRBD1
TGTGCCAGCAGCCCCAAACCGGGACAGGGGGACAATGAGCAGTTCTTC
CASSPKPGQGDNEQFF
>TRBJ2-7|TRBV13|many|-
TGTGCCAGCTCTATTACCGGGGCCACCTACGAGCAGTACTTC
CASSITGATYEQYF
>TRBJ2-7|TRBV6-6|many|TRBD2
TGTGCTACTAGCGGGAGGTACGAGCAGTACTTC
CATSGRYEQYF
>TRBJ2-1|TRBV20-1|many|-
TGCAGCCCACACGGGGATTGGAATGAGCAGTTCTTC
CSPHGDWNEQFF
>TRBJ2-1|TRBV6-1|many|TRBD2
TGTGCCAGCAGCCCCGGGGTAGCGGGAGGCAATGAGCAGTTCTTC
CASSPGVAGGNEQFF
>TRBJ1-2|TRBV20-1|many|-
TGCAGTGCTAGATGGCAGGAACGGAATGGCTACACCTTC
CSARWQERNGYTF
>TRBJ2-3|TRBV6-1|-|-
TGTGCCAGCAGTGAATCAAACAGGCCTATTAGGCTAGATACGCAGTATTTT
CASSESNRPIRLDTQYF
>TRBJ2-7|TRBV7-9|many|TRBD1
TGTGCCAGCAGCTTAGAACTGGACAGGGTAACCTACGAGCAGTACTTC
CASSLELDRVTYEQYF
>TRBJ2-7|TRBV4-2|many|TRBD1
TGTGCCAGCAGCCAAGAGGGCAGGGGGAACGAGCAGTACTTC
CASSQEGRGNEQYF
>TRBJ2-2|TRBV4-3|-|TRBD1
TGCGCCAGCAGCCAATCATTCGGGACAGCGCTCACCGGGGAGCTGTTTTTT
CASSQSFGTALTGELFF
>TRBJ2-3|TRBV11-2|-|-
TGTGCCAGCAGCGCTTCCACAGATACGCAGTATTTT
CASSASTDTQYF
>TRBJ2-5|TRBV7-9|many|-
TGTGCCAGCAGCTTAGTTGGACAGAAAGAGACCCAGTACTTC
CASSLVGQKETQYF
>TRBJ2-7|TRBV4-1|many|TRBD2
TGCGCCAGCAGCCAACCCACTAGCGGGGGTAGCTCCTACGAGCAGTACTTC
CASSQPTSGGSSYEQYF
>TRBJ2-5|TRBV5-1|many|-
TGCGCCAGCAGTAACTCGGTCCAAGAGACCCAGTACTTC
CASSNSVQETQYF
>TRBJ2-5|TRBV28|-|-
TGTGCCAGCAGTCGACCGCTCCAAGAGACCCAGTACTTC
CASSRPLQETQYF
>TRBJ1-1|TRBV12-3/TRBV12-4|-|-
TGTGCCAGCAGTTTGATCAGGAACACTGAAGCTTTCTTT
CASSLIRNTEAFF
>TRBJ2-7|TRBV18|many|TRBD1
TGTGCCAGCTCACAGGGACAGGGGGGCGACGAGCAGTACTTC
CASSQGQGGDEQYF
>TRBJ2-1|TRBV18|many|TRBD1
TGTGCCAGCTCACCCCTGCGGACAGGATCCAATGAGCAGTTCTTC
CASSPLRTGSNEQFF
>TRBJ2-5|TRBV4-1|many|-
TGCGCCAGCAGCCAAGGCGCGGTTGGGATGAGAGAGACCCAGTACTTC
CASSQGAVGMRETQYF
>TRBJ2-6|TRBV12-3/TRBV12-4|many|-
TGTGCCAGCAGTCGGAGAGGGGCTGGGGCCAACGTCCTGACTTTC
CASSRRGAGANVLTF
>TRBJ2-1|TRBV12-3/TRBV12-4|many|-
TGTGCCAGCAGTTTAAATCGGCAAGTATCCTACAATGAGCAGTTCTTC
CASSLNRQVSYNEQFF
>TRBJ2-2|TRBV11-2|many|-
TGTGCCAGCAGCTTAGCCCTCCTGAACACCGGGGAGCTGTTTTTT
CASSLALLNTGELFF
>TRBJ2-2|TRBV6-2/TRBV6-3|many|-
TGTGCCAGCAGTTACTTTTGGAACACCGGGGAGCTGTTTTTT
CASSYFWNTGELFF
>TRBJ2-7|TRBV15|many|TRBD2
TGTGCCACCAGCGCCGCGACGGGAGGAACCTACGAGCAGTACTTC
CATSAATGGTYEQYF
>TRBJ2-3|TRBV5-5|many|-
TGTGCCAGCAGCTTGTGGGGACCTTACACAGATACGCAGTATTTT
CASSLWGPYTDTQYF
>TRBJ1-6|TRBV20-1|many|-
TGCAGTGCTAGAAGAGGGGCCCAACGAGCATCACCCCTCCACTTT
CSARRGAQRASPLHF
>TRBJ2-5|TRBV20-1|many|-
TGCAGTGCTAGAGATGGACTAGAGACCCAGTACTTC
CSARDGLETQYF
>TRBJ1-5|TRBV28|many|TRBD1
TGTGCCAGCAGTCGAGACAGGGGAAATCAGCCCCAGCATTTT
CASSRDRGNQPQHF
>TRBJ1-1|TRBV5-5|-|-
TGTGCCAGCAGCGTATCCGGGGGATTTGGCACTGAAGCTTTCTTT
CASSVSGGFGTEAFF
>TRBJ1-5|TRBV12-3/TRBV12-4|many|-
TGTGCCAGCAGTTCCGGAGGGAGTAGCAATCAGCCCCAGCATTTT
CASSSGGSSNQPQHF
>TRBJ2-5|TRBV7-9|many|-
TGTGCCAGCAGCTCAGAGACCCAGTACTTC
CASSSETQYF
>TRBJ2-7|TRBV28|many|-
TGTGCCAGCACCGTAACAGGGGGGGTATACGAGCAGTACTTC
CASTVTGGVYEQYF
>TRBJ2-2|TRBV6-5|many|-
TGTGCCAGCAGTTCCGCGACCGGGGAGCTGTTTTTT
CASSSATGELFF
>TRBJ1-3|TRBV6-5|many|TRBD1
TGTGCCAGCAGTCCCCGGGACAGGGGGCGAAAGACTGGAAACACCATATATTTT
CASSPRDRGRKTGNTIYF
>TRBJ2-1|TRBV4-3|many|-
TGCGCCAGCAGCCAAGAGGGACACCCCACCAATGAGCAGTTCTTC
CASSQEGHPTNEQFF